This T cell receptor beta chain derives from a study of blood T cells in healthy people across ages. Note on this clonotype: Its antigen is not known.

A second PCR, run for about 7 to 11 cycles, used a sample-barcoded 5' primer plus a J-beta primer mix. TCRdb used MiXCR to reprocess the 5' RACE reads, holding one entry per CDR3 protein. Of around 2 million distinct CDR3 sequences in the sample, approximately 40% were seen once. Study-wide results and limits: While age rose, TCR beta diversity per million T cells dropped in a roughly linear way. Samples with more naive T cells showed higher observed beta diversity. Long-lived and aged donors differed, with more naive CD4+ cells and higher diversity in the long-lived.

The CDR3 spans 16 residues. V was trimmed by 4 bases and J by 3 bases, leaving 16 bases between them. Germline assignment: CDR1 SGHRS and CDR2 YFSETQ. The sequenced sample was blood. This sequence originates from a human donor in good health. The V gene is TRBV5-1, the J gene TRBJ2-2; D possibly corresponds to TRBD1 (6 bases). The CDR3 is CASSLEPAGDTGELFF. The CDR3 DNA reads TGCGCCAGCAGCCTTGAACCAGCAGGGGACACCGGGGAGCTGTTTTTT.